This T cell receptor beta chain is drawn from a study of T-cell reconstitution after alpha-beta-depleted transplantation in children. Whole-study findings and limits: Alpha-beta T cells present about two months after transplant were reported to originate from several hundred expanded graft clones.

Preparing the TCRbeta library involved the use of unique molecular identifiers. MiXCR, run by TCRdb on the PCR reads, gives a single entry per CDR3 protein. The table shows around 580,000 distinct CDR3 sequences, with 20% to 25% occurring only once. The CDR3 runs 16 residues. Germline values: CDR1 SQVTM, CDR2 ANQGSEA. V lost 0 bases and J lost 0, with 11 bases in between. Remarks on this clonotype: The antigen is not known.

The receptor's source is a boy in the first two years of life who had a stem cell transplant for acute myeloid leukemia, so the T cells may come from the graft donor. Here the sequenced sample was PBMCs, mostly from graft donor cells, taken 360 days after TCRalphabeta/CD19-depleted stem cell transplant. The chain links TRBV29-1 to TRBJ2-2; the D gene is possibly TRBD1 (6 bases). CDR3 region: CSVEERRTANTGELFF. CDR3 nucleotides: TGCAGCGTTGAAGAGCGAAGGACAGCGAACACCGGGGAGCTGTTTTTT.